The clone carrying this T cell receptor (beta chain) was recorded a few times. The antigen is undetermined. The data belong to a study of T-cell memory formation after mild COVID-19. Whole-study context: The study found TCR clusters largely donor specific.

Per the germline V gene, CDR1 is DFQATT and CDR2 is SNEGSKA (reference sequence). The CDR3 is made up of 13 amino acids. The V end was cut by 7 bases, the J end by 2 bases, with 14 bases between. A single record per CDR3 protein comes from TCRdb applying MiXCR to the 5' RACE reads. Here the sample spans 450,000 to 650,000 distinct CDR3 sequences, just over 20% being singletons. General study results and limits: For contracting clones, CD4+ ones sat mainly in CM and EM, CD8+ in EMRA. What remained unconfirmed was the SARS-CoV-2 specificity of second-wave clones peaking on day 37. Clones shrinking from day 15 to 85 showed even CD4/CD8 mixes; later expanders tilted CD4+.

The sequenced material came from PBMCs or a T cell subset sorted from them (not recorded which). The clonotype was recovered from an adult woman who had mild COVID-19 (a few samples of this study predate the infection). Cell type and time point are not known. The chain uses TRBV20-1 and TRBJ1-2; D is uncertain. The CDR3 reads CSVTGSRNYGYTF. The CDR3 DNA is TGCAGTGTGACGGGGAGCAGAAACTATGGCTACACCTTC.